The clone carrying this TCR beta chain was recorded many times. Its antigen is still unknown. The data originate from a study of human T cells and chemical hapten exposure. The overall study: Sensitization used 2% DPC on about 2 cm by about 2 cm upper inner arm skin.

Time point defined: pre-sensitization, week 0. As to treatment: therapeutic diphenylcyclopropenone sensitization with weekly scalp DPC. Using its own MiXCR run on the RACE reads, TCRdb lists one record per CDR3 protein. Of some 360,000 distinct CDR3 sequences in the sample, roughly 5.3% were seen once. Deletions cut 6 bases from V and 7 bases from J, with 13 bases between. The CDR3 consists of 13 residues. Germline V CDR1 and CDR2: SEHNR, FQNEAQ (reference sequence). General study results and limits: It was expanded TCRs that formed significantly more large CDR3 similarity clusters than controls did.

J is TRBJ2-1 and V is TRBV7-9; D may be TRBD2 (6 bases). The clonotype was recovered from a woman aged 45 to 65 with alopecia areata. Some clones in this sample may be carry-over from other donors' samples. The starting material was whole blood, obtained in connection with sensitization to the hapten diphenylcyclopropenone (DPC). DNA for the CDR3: TGTGCCAGCAGACAGCCGGAGGGGAATGAGCAGTTCTTC. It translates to CASRQPEGNEQFF. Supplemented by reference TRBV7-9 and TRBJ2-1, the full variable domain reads DTGVSQNPRHKITKRGQNVTFRCDPISEHNRLYWYRQTLGQGPEFLTYFQNEAQLEKSRLLSDRFSAERPKGSFSTLEIQRTEQGDSAMYLCASRQPEGNEQFFGPGTRLTVL.